These T cell receptor beta chains were read from a single sample in a study of shared clonotypes between healthy human individuals. The table came from immunoSEQ multiplex PCR; TCRdb's copy has only in-frame clones and leaves some out. This table has 2 million or so clones, 85% to 95% appearing once. The material sequenced was naive CD4+ T cells sorted from blood. All receptors derive from a man younger than 30 in good health. CDR3s leave out the opening cysteine and the closing phenylalanine or tryptophan. A D gene is named only where the DNA matches it firmly. For some rows the clone size is stated as once, few or many, or as a class when expanded; others skip it.

D gene	V gene	J gene	clone size	CDR3 protein
NA	TRBV6-5	TRBJ2-7	NA	ASSTHGTALYEQY
NA	TRBV7-9	TRBJ1-4	NA	ASSLATTNEKLF
TRBD2	TRBV28	TRBJ2-3	NA	ASRGTSGGAVPGTQY
NA	TRBV18	TRBJ1-2	NA	ASSPSSDSLGYGYT
TRBD2	TRBV2	TRBJ2-1	NA	ASSGEGGPSKEQF
TRBD1	TRBV5-6	TRBJ1-6	NA	ASSPLGGGPPNVSPLH
TRBD1	TRBV15	TRBJ1-3	NA	ATSRAGWTGSGNTIY
NA	TRBV9	TRBJ2-3	NA	ASSVAQDTQY
NA	TRBV19	TRBJ2-4	once	ASSRAPENIQY
TRBD2	TRBV18	TRBJ2-4	NA	ASSPPSGSAKNIQY
NA	TRBV6-5	TRBJ1-6	NA	ASSSGSSYNSPLH
NA	TRBV19	TRBJ1-2	once	ASSVWENYGYT
NA	TRBV7-8	TRBJ2-2	NA	ASSLVRLYTGELF
NA	TRBV11-2	TRBJ2-5	NA	ASSLEAEQETQY
TRBD1	TRBV10-2	TRBJ1-5	NA	ASRDRGINQPQH
NA	TRBV6-5	TRBJ1-1	NA	ASSPRTRDTEAF
TRBD2	TRBV19	TRBJ2-7	once	ASSISLAGGSYEQY
TRBD1	TRBV15	TRBJ1-6	once	ATSRDRYRGRGSPLH
TRBD2	TRBV28	TRBJ2-7	NA	ASSHNQRGLYEQY
NA	TRBV6-5	TRBJ1-2	once	ASLQATYGYT
NA	TRBV5-6	TRBJ1-4	NA	ASSYSFNEKLF
TRBD1	TRBV7-9	TRBJ2-5	NA	ASSLGDRGIQETQY
NA	TRBV6-5	TRBJ2-7	NA	ASRSTGLSYEQY
NA	TRBV11-2	TRBJ1-1	NA	ASSLRSQYTEAF
NA	TRBV9	TRBJ2-1	NA	ASSGSGASSYNEQF
NA	TRBV7-9	TRBJ2-5	NA	ASSLGDSRETQY
NA	TRBV5-1	TRBJ1-1	NA	ASSTGQKNTEAF
TRBD1	TRBV4-2	TRBJ1-6	NA	ASSQAGTGNSPLH
NA	TRBV5-1	TRBJ1-5	NA	ASSLDGDVNQPQH
TRBD1	TRBV7-9	TRBJ1-2	NA	ASSLGQGAGDYGYT
NA	TRBV5-4	TRBJ2-3	NA	ASSSEITSTDTQY
TRBD1	TRBV27	TRBJ2-7	NA	ASRPRQGHYEQY
NA	TRBV5-6	TRBJ2-3	NA	ASSNEVGDTQY
NA	TRBV18	TRBJ1-5	NA	ASSPLPGPNQPQH
TRBD1	TRBV9	TRBJ1-3	NA	ASNSGGAHSGNTIY
NA	TRBV29-1	TRBJ1-1	NA	SVAPRLKNTEAF
NA	TRBV7-9	TRBJ1-3	NA	ASRMDSSGNTIY
TRBD1	TRBV18	TRBJ1-2	NA	ASSPTGDSYGYT
TRBD1	TRBV6-1	TRBJ2-7	NA	ASSSDRGPYEQY
TRBD1	TRBV28	TRBJ1-4	NA	ASSLVTGGREKLF
NA	TRBV19	TRBJ1-4	NA	ASHSGRTNEKLF
NA	TRBV2	TRBJ1-6	NA	ASSEEAGTYNSPLH
TRBD1	TRBV10-1	TRBJ2-2	NA	ASSESLGDREGSFNTGELF
NA	TRBV19	TRBJ2-2	once	ASSIWRENTGELF
NA	TRBV18	TRBJ1-6	NA	ASSPLGLGSGGSPLH
NA	TRBV30	TRBJ2-1	NA	AWSPPGASYNEQF
NA	TRBV6-1	TRBJ2-4	NA	ASGGRGEINIQY
TRBD1	TRBV2	TRBJ1-2	NA	ASRRQGGRYGYT
NA	TRBV2	TRBJ1-1	NA	AGGRVMNTEAF
TRBD2	TRBV13	TRBJ2-5	NA	ASSSPRTSGQETQY
TRBD1	TRBV7-9	TRBJ1-1	NA	ASSQSQGDTEAF
NA	TRBV28	TRBJ2-2	NA	ASSLRGTGELF
NA	TRBV5-1	TRBJ1-2	NA	ASSLDSYGYT
NA	TRBV10-3	TRBJ1-2	NA	AISQEGKVYGYT